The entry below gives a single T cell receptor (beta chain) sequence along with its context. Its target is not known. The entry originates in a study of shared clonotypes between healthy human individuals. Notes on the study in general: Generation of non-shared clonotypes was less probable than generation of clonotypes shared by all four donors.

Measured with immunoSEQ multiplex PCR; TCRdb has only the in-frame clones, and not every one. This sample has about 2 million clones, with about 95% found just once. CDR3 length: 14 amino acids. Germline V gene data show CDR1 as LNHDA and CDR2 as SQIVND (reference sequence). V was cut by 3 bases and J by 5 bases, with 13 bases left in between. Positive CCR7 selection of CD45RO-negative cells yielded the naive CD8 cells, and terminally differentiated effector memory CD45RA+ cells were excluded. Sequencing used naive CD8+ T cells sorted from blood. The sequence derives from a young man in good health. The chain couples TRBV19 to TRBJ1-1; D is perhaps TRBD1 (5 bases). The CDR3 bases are TGTGCCAGTAGTATCGACGAGGGGTGGACTGAAGCTTTCTTT. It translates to CASSIDEGWTEAFF.